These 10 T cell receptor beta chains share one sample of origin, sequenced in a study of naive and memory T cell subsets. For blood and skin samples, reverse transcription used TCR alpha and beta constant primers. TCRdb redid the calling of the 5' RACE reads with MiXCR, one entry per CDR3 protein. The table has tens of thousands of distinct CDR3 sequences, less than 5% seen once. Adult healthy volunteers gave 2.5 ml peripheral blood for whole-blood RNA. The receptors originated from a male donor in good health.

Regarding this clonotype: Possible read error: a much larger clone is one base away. CDR3 DNA sequence: TGCGGTGCGAGACTCCCGGGAACAGATACGCAGTATTTT. It translates to CGARLPGTDTQYF. The chain employs TRBV20-1 and TRBJ2-3; D perhaps matches TRBD2 (5 bases). There are 13 residues in the CDR3. Germline V gives CDR1 DFQATT, CDR2 SNEGSKA (reference sequence).

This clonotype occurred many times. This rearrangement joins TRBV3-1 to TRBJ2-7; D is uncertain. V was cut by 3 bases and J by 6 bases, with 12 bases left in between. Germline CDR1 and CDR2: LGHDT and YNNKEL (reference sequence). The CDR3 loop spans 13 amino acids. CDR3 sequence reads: CASSQPSPGEQYF. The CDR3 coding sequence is TGTGCCAGCAGCCAGCCGTCCCCGGGCGAGCAGTACTTC.

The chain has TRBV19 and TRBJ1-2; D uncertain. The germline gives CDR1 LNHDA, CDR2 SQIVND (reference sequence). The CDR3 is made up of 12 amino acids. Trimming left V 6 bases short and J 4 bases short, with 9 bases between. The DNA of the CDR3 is TGTGCCAGTAGAGAACGACGCTATGGCTACACCTTC. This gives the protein CASRERRYGYTF.

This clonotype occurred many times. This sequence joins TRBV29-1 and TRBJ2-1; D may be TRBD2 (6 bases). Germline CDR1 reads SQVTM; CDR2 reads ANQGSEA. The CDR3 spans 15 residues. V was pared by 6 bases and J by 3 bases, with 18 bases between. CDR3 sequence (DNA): TGCAGCGTCGTTTTGGAGGGGCCCATCTACAATGAGCAGTTCTTC. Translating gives CSVVLEGPIYNEQFF.

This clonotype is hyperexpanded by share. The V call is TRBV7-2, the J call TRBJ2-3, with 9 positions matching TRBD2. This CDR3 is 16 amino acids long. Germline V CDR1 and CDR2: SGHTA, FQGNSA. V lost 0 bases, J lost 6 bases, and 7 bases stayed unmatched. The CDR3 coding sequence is TGTGCCAGCAGCTTAGCCGGCGGGGGGGCAGGGGATACGCAGTATTTT. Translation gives CASSLAGGGAGDTQYF.

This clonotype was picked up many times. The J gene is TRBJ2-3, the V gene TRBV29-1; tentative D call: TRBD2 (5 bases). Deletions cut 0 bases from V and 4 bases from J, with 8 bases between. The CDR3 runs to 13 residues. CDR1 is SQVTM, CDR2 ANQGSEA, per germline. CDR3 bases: TGCAGCGTTGAAGATCGACTATCAGATACGCAGTATTTT. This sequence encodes CSVEDRLSDTQYF.

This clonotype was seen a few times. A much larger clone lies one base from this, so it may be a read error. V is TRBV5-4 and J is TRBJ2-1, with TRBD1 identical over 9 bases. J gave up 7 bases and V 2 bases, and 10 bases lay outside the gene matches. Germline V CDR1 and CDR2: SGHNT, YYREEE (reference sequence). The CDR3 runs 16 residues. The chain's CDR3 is CASSFGVTGGCNEQFF. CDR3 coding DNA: TGTGCCAGCAGCTTCGGGGTTACAGGGGGCTGTAATGAGCAGTTCTTC.

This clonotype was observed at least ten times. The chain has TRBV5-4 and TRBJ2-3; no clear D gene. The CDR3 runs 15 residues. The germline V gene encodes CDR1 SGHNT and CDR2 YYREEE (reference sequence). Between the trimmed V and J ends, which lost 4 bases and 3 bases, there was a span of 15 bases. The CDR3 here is CASSLRTDHTDTQYF. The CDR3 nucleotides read TGTGCCAGCAGCCTCCGGACCGATCATACAGATACGCAGTATTTT.

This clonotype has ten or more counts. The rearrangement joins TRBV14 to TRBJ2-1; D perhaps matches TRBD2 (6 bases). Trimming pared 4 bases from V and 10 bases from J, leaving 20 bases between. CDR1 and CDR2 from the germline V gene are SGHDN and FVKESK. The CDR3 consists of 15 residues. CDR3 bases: TGTGCCAGCAGCCCGATAACTCCACTAGCAAGAGAGCAGTTCTTC. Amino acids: CASSPITPLAREQFF. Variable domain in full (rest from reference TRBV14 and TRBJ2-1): EAGVTQFPSHSVIEKGQTVTLRCDPISGHDNLYWYRRVMGKEIKFLLHFVKESKQDESGMPNNRFLAERTGGTYSTLKVQPAELEDSGVYFCASSPITPLAREQFFGPGTRLTVL.

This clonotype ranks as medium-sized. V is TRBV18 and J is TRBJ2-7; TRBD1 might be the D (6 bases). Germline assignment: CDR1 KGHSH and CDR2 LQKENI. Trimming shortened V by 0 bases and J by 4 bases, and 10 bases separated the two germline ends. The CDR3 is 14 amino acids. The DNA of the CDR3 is TGTGCCAGCTCACCACCGGGGACACCGTACGAGCAGTACTTC. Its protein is CASSPPGTPYEQYF.